This record looks at one T cell receptor beta chain sequence and its context. The antigen remains undetermined. This sample was taken from a study of T cell responses to AZD1222 COVID-19 vaccine. Produced via immunoSEQ multiplex PCR; TCRdb's table is partial and in-frame only. Here the sample spans about 100,000 clones, more than 75% being singletons. Germline CDR1 MRHNA, CDR2 SNTAGT. V lost 5 bases to trimming and J lost 5 bases; unmatched junction nucleotides: 7. The CDR3 length is 15 residues. Notes on the study in general: Only a handful of AZD1222 recipients, more than 5 in all, had baseline seropositivity. Vaccination with two AZD1222 doses was followed by a rise in Spike-specific TCR breadth and depth.

Sequencing was performed on peripheral blood, taken on day 0 of MenACWY control vaccination. The gene calls are TRBV6-4 and TRBJ2-1; 9 positions match TRBD2. The TCR sequence derives from an adult in good health. The CDR3 coding sequence is TGTGCCAGCAGTATCGTAGCGGGAGTCGACAATGAGCAGTTCTTC. Amino acids: CASSIVAGVDNEQFF.